This T cell receptor (beta chain) was captured in a study of identical twins. Template switching supplied a universal primer site; unique molecular identifiers were carried on the cDNA. TCRdb redid the calling of the 5' RACE reads with MiXCR, one entry per CDR3 protein. Of under 350,000 distinct CDR3 sequences in the sample, 8% to 9.5% are singletons; the top ten hold about 7.1%. This clonotype has just a few counts. The antigen remains unidentified. The study, taken as a whole, reports: The authors noted that invariant MAIT and iNKT cells could partly confound zero-insertion analyses. Out-of-frame alpha sequences that twins shared showed excess low generation probability.

V was clipped by 0 bases and J by 1 base, with 10 bases between them. CDR3 length: 15 residues. CDR1 and CDR2 from the germline V gene are LNHNV and YYDKDF (reference sequence). The data were also submitted as part of a second study, on yellow fever vaccine responses in identical twins.

V is TRBV15 and J is TRBJ2-7; D possibly corresponds to TRBD2 (6 bases). The sequenced sample consisted of CD8+ T cells sorted from blood. This clonotype was sampled from a woman younger than 30 in good health. CDR3 sequence: CATSRDRGLSYEQYF. CDR3 nucleotides: TGTGCCACCAGCAGAGATCGGGGACTGTCCTACGAGCAGTACTTC.